These 17 T cell receptor beta chains were all obtained from the same sample, sequenced in a study of cytomegalovirus exposure and HLA in healthy donors. PCR amplification relied on 60 Vbeta primers (plus 13 Jbeta primers). The table came from immunoSEQ multiplex PCR; TCRdb's copy has only in-frame clones and leaves some out. The data show about 82,000 clones, roughly 72% seen once. Sample: PBMCs. These receptors came from a man aged 35 to 55 in good health and CMV-seropositive.

The table lists this clone with a count of one. The CDR3 reads CASSADRDRGFNYGYTF. Here the CDR3 DNA reads TGTGCCAGCAGCGCAGACCGGGACAGGGGTTTTAACTATGGCTACACCTTC. The chain employs TRBV7-9 and TRBJ1-2, with 10 bases aligning to TRBD1. Germline CDR1 is SEHNR and CDR2 is FQNEAQ (reference sequence). V trimming: 5 bases; J trimming: 1 base; junction bases outside the gene matches: 10. The CDR3 has 17 residues.

This chain connects TRBV6-4 to TRBJ2-2; D is possibly TRBD2 (6 bases). The V end was cut by 4 bases, the J end by 2 bases, with 8 bases between. CDR3 length: 14 amino acids. The germline V gene has CDR1 MRHNA and CDR2 SNTAGT. CDR3 region: CASSAGVNTGELFF. CDR3 DNA: TGTGCCAGCAGTGCGGGAGTTAACACCGGGGAGCTGTTTTTT.

The chain couples TRBV5-1 to TRBJ2-3, with 7 positions matching TRBD2. With 0 bases clipped from V and 6 bases from J, the junction kept 4 bases outside the gene matches. The CDR3 length is 14 residues. The germline gives CDR1 SGHRS, CDR2 YFSETQ. CDR3 sequence: CASSLDGEGDTQYF. CDR3 coding DNA: TGCGCCAGCAGCTTGGACGGGGAGGGCGATACGCAGTATTTT.

The chain recombines TRBV19 with TRBJ1-2; 12 bases map to TRBD1. The CDR3 covers 15 residues. Germline V CDR1 and CDR2: LNHDA, SQIVND (reference sequence). V shed 5 bases and J 4 bases; nucleotides not matched to a gene: 5. The CDR3 DNA reads as TGTGCCAGTAGTCCGGGGACAGGGGGCGCCTATGGCTACACCTTC. It encodes CASSPGTGGAYGYTF.

The J gene is TRBJ1-6, the V gene TRBV4-1, with a tentative D call TRBD1 (6 bases). The germline V gene encodes CDR1 MGHRA and CDR2 YSYEKL. The V end lost 1 base, the J end lost 9 bases, and 19 bases lay between the germline ends. This CDR3 has 17 residues. Here the CDR3 reads CASSQAGGGARGSPLHF. The CDR3 coding sequence is TGCGCCAGCAGCCAAGCCGGCGGGGGGGCGCGGGGTTCACCCCTCCACTTT.

This chain joins TRBV7-6 and TRBJ2-1; 11 bases are shared with TRBD2. The CDR3 has 16 residues. Germline V CDR1 and CDR2: SGHVS, FNYEAQ. The trim removed 0 bases at V and 6 bases at J, leaving 4 bases unmatched. The CDR3 DNA sequence: TGTGCCAGCAGCTTAGCTACTAGCGGGAGTCGCAATGAGCAGTTCTTC. Translating gives CASSLATSGSRNEQFF. Variable domain in full (rest from reference TRBV7-6 and TRBJ2-1): GAGVSQSPRYKVTKRGQDVALRCDPISGHVSLYWYRQALGQGPEFLTYFNYEAQQDKSGLPNDRFSAERPEGSISTLTIQRTEQRDSAMYRCASSLATSGSRNEQFFGPGTRLTVL.

The rearrangement links TRBV28 to TRBJ2-7, with TRBD1 matching 7 bases. Looked up from germline, CDR1 is MDHEN and CDR2 is SYDVKM. The CDR3 contains 12 residues. V gave up 8 bases and J gave up 2 bases; unmatched junction bases: 3. Here the CDR3 reads CASRDRAYEQYF. DNA of the CDR3: TGTGCCAGCCGGGACAGAGCCTACGAGCAGTACTTC.

The chain has TRBV5-4 and TRBJ2-1, with a possible D match to TRBD2 (5 bases). CDR1 is SGHNT, CDR2 YYREEE, per germline (reference sequence). The CDR3 spans 14 residues. Trimming removed 0 bases at V and 9 bases at J, with 13 bases between. CDR3 residues: CASSLAGLDGEQFF. CDR3 nucleotides: TGTGCCAGCAGCTTGGCCGGACTCGATGGTGAGCAGTTCTTC.

The chain recombines TRBV2 with TRBJ1-6; D is perhaps TRBD1 (5 bases). Germline values: CDR1 SNHLY, CDR2 FYNNEI. With 4 bases removed from V and 9 bases from J, the gap between germline ends came to 16 bases. This CDR3 has 15 residues. The CDR3 loop reads CASSVRGGVSSPLHF. Written as DNA, the CDR3 is TGTGCCAGCAGTGTTCGGGGGGGGGTTAGTTCACCCCTCCACTTT.

The rearrangement joins TRBV7-3 to TRBJ2-3, with TRBD1 as a possible D gene (6 bases). The germline V and J ends were trimmed by 6 bases and 0 bases, with 16 bases remaining between them. The CDR3 covers 16 residues. Per germline, CDR1 SGHTA and CDR2 FQGTGA. CDR3 protein: CASSKRGGASTDTQYF. The DNA for the CDR3 is TGTGCCAGCAGTAAACGAGGGGGTGCTAGCACAGATACGCAGTATTTT. Supplemented by reference TRBV7-3 and TRBJ2-3, the full variable domain reads GAGVSQTPSNKVTEKGKYVELRCDPISGHTALYWYRQSLGQGPEFLIYFQGTGAADDSGLPNDRFFAVRPEGSVSTLKIQRTERGDSAVYLCASSKRGGASTDTQYFGPGTRLTVL.

The chain joins TRBV28 to TRBJ2-7, with a tentative D call TRBD1 (5 bases). V was cut by 2 bases and J by 6 bases, with 11 bases left in between. CDR1 and CDR2 from the germline V gene are MDHEN and SYDVKM. The CDR3 extends over 13 amino acids. The CDR3 sequence: CASSLEGAGEQYF. CDR3 in DNA: TGTGCCAGCAGTTTAGAAGGGGCTGGCGAGCAGTACTTC.

In regard to this clone: Since a much larger clone is just one base distant, this may be a read error. The chain employs TRBV7-2 and TRBJ1-2, with no clear D. Germline loops: CDR1 SGHTA, CDR2 FQGNSA. The CDR3 sequence is 15 residues long. Trimming shortened V by 2 bases and J by 4 bases, and 14 bases separated the two germline ends. The CDR3 DNA sequence: TGTGCCAGCAGCTTAACCGCCATGGCAGGCTATGGCTACACCTTC. Encoded protein: CASSLTAMAGYGYTF.

This sequence joins TRBV6-5 and TRBJ1-3; possible D gene TRBD1, 6 bases. V lost 8 bases and J 4 bases, leaving 18 bases between the germline ends. Germline V gives CDR1 MNHEY, CDR2 SVGAGI. This CDR3 is built from 15 residues. CDR3 sequence reads: CASHNMGGRGNTIYF. CDR3 nucleotides: TGTGCCAGCCACAATATGGGGGGGCGAGGAAACACCATATATTTT.

V is TRBV20-1 and J is TRBJ1-2, with a possible D match to TRBD1 (6 bases). The CDR3 loop spans 11 amino acids. Deletions cut 6 bases from V and 5 bases from J, with 10 bases between. Germline loops: CDR1 DFQATT, CDR2 SNEGSKA (reference sequence). CDR3: CSASTGYGYTF. As DNA, the CDR3 is TGCAGTGCAAGCACAGGGTATGGCTACACCTTC.

The V gene is TRBV5-8, the J gene TRBJ2-1; 9 bases agree with TRBD1. CDR3 length equals 15 residues. CDR1 and CDR2 (germline): SGHTS, YDEGEE. J was trimmed by 7 bases and V by 4 bases; bases with no gene match: 9. This CDR3 reads CASSPGQGNENEQFF. In DNA, the CDR3 is TGTGCCAGCAGCCCTGGACAGGGGAACGAAAATGAGCAGTTCTTC.

V and J are TRBV5-1 and TRBJ2-1; a possible D gene is TRBD2 (7 bases). Looked up from germline, CDR1 is SGHRS and CDR2 is YFSETQ. The CDR3 extends over 14 amino acids. V lost 5 bases and J lost 5, with 14 bases in between. The CDR3, as DNA: TGCGCCAGCAGTAGGGGGGGGGACCACAATGAGCAGTTCTTC. It specifies CASSRGGDHNEQFF.

The rearrangement joins TRBV18 to TRBJ1-4; unclear D gene. CDR3 length: 14 residues. Trimming took off 3 bases at V and 8 bases at J, with 13 bases between the two ends. CDR1 and CDR2 from the germline V gene are KGHSH and LQKENI. CDR3 DNA sequence: TGTGCCAGCTCACCGACACAAGGAGGGGAAAAACTGTTTTTT. Its translation is CASSPTQGGEKLFF. The full variable domain, with the rest looked up from reference TRBV18 and TRBJ1-4, is NAGVMQNPRHLVRRRGQEARLRCSPMKGHSHVYWYRQLPEEGLKFMVYLQKENIIDESGMPKERFSAEFPKEGPSILRIQQVVRGDSAAYFCASSPTQGGEKLFFGSGTQLSVL.